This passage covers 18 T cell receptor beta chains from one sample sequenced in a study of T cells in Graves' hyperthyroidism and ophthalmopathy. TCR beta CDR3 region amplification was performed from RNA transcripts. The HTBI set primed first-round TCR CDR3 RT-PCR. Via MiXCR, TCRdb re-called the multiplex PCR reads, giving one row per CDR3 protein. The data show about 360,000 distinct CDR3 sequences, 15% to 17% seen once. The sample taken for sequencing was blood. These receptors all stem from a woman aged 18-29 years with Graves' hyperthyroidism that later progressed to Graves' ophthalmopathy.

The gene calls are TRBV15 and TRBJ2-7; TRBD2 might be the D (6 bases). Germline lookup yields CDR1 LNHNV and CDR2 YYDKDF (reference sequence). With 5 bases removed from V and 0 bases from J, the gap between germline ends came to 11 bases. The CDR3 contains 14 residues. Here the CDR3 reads CATSFGGSSYEQYF. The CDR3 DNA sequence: TGTGCCACCAGCTTTGGGGGGTCCTCCTACGAGCAGTACTTC.

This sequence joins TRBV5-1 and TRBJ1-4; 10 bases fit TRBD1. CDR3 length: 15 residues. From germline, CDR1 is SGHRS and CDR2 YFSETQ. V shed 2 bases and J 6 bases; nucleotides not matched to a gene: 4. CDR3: CASSLGDRGDEKLFF. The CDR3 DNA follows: TGCGCCAGCAGCTTAGGGGACAGGGGAGATGAAAAACTGTTTTTT.

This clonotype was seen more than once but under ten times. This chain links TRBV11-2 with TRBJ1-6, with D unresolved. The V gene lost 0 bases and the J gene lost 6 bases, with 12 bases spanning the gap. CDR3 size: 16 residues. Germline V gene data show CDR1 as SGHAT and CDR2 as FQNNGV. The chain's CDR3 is CASSLDQHRVNSPLHF. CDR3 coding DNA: TGTGCCAGCAGCTTAGATCAGCATCGGGTTAATTCACCCCTCCACTTT.

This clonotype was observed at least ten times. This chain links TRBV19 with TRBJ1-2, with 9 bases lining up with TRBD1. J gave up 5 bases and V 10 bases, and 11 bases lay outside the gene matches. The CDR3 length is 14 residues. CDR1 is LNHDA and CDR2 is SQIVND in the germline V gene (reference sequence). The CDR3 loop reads CATSLRGTGYGYTF. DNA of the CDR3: TGTGCCACCTCATTGAGAGGGACAGGGTATGGCTACACCTTC. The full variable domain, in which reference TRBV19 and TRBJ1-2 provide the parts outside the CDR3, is DGGITQSPKYLFRKEGQNVTLSCEQNLNHDAMYWYRQDPGQGLRLIYYSQIVNDFQKGDIAEGYSVSREKKESFPLTVTSAQKNPTAFYLCATSLRGTGYGYTFGSGTRLTVV.

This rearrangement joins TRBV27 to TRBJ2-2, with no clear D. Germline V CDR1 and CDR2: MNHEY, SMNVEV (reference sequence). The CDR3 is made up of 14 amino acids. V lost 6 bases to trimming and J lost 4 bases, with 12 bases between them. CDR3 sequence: CASRAGPLTGELFF. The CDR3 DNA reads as TGTGCCAGCAGGGCTGGACCTCTCACCGGGGAGCTGTTTTTT.

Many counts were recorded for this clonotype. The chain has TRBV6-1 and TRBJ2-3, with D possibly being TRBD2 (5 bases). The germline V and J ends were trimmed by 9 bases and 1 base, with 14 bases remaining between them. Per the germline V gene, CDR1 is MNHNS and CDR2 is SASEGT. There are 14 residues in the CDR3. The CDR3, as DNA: TGTGCCAGTTGCGGGCGTTCGGGCACAGATACGCAGTATTTT. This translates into CASCGRSGTDTQYF.

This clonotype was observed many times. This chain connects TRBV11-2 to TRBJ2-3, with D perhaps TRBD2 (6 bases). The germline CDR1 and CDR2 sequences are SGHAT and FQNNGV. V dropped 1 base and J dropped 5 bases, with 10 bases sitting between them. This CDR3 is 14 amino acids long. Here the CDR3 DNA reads TGTGCCAGCAGCTTAGGAGCGGGTATAGATACGCAGTATTTT. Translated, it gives CASSLGAGIDTQYF.

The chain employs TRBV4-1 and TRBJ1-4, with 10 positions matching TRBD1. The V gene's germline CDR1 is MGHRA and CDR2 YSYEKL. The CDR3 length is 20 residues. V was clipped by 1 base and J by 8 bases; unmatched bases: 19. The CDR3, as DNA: TGCGCCAGCAGCCAAGTTCGGGAATGGGACAGGGGCGGCTTAATGGAAAAACTGTTTTTT. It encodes CASSQVREWDRGGLMEKLFF.

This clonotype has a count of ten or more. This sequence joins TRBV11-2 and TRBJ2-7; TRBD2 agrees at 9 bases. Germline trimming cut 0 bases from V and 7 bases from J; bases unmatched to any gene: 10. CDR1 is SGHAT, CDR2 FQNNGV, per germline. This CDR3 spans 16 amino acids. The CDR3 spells CASSLDRAGGPGEQYF. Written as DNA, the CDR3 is TGTGCCAGCAGCTTAGATAGGGCGGGAGGGCCTGGGGAGCAGTACTTC.

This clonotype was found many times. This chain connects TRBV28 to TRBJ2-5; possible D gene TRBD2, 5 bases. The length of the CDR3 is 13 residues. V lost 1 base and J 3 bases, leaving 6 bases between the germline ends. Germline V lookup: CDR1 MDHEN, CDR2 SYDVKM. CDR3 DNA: TGTGCCAGCAGTTTATCCGGGGAAGAGACCCAGTACTTC. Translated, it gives CASSLSGEETQYF.

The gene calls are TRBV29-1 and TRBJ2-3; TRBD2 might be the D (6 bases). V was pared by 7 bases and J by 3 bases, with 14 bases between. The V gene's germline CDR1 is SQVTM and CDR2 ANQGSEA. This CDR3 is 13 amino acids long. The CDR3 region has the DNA TGCAGCGCCCGGACTATCGTAACAGATACGCAGTATTTT. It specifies CSARTIVTDTQYF.

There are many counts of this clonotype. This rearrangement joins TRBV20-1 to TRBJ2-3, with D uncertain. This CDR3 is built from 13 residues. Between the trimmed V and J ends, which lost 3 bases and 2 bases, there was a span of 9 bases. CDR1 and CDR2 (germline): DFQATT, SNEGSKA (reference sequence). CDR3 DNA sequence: TGCAGTGCTAGTGGCCAGCACACAGATACGCAGTATTTT. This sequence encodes CSASGQHTDTQYF.

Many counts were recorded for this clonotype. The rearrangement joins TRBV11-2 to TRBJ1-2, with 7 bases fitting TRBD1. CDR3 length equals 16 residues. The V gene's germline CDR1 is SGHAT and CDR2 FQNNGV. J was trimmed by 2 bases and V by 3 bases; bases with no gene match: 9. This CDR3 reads CASSFSGTALNYGYTF. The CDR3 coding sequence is TGTGCCAGCAGCTTTTCGGGGACAGCCTTAAACTATGGCTACACCTTC.

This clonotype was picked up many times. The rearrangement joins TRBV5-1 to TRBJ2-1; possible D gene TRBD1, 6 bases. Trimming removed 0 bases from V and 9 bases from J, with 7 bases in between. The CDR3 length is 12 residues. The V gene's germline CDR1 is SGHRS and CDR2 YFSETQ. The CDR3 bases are TGCGCCAGCAGCTTGGAAGGGGGTGAGCAGTTCTTC. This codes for CASSLEGGEQFF.

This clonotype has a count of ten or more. The CDR3, as DNA: TGTGCCAGCAGTTTCTCTGAGGGGCTATATAGTTACAATGAGCAGTTCTTC. Translating gives CASSFSEGLYSYNEQFF. This chain uses TRBV28 with TRBJ2-1; D could derive from TRBD1 or TRBD2 (5 bases each). The germline V and J ends were trimmed by 3 bases and 4 bases, with 19 bases remaining between them. The CDR3 is made up of 17 amino acids. Germline CDR1 MDHEN, CDR2 SYDVKM. The complete variable domain, with remaining parts taken from reference TRBV28 and TRBJ2-1, reads DVKVTQSSRYLVKRTGEKVFLECVQDMDHENMFWYRQDPGLGLRLIYFSYDVKMKEKGDIPEGYSVSREKKERFSLILESASTNQTSMYLCASSFSEGLYSYNEQFFGPGTRLTVL.

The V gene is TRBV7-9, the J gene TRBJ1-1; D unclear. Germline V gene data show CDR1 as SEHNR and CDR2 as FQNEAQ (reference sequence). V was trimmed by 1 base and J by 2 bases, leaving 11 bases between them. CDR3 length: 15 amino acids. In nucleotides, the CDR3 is TGTGCCAGCAGCTTAGACCGTGTCAGCAACACTGAAGCTTTCTTT. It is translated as CASSLDRVSNTEAFF. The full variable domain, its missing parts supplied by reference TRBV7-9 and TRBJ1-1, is DTGVSQNPRHKITKRGQNVTFRCDPISEHNRLYWYRQTLGQGPEFLTYFQNEAQLEKSRLLSDRFSAERPKGSFSTLEIQRTEQGDSAMYLCASSLDRVSNTEAFFGQGTRLTVV.

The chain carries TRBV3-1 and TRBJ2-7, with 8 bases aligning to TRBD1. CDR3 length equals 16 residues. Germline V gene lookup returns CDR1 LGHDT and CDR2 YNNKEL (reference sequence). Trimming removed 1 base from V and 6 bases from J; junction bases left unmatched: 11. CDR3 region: CASSQGVRTGFFEQYF. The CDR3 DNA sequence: TGTGCCAGCAGCCAAGGGGTCAGGACAGGGTTTTTCGAGCAGTACTTC.

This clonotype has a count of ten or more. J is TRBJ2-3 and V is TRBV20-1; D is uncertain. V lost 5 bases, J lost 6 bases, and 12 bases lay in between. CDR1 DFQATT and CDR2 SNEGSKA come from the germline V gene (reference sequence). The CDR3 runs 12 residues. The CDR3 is CSARKTGDTQYF. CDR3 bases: TGCAGTGCTCGGAAGACGGGCGATACGCAGTATTTT.